This is a list of T cell receptor beta chains from one sample in a study of blood T cell repertoires in COVID-19. Clones were sequenced by immunoSEQ multiplex PCR, and TCRdb holds only the in-frame ones, with some missing. The sample holds a few hundred thousand clones, around 80% seen once. The specimen was PBMCs or T cells enriched from blood (not recorded which). The source is a man aged 25-45 years with acute COVID-19. Both conserved end residues are part of each CDR3. Each record gives: V gene, J gene, CDR3 protein.

v_call: TRBV7-9; j_call: TRBJ2-6; cdr3_aa: CASSLVSASGANVLTF
v_call: TRBV5-1; j_call: TRBJ1-1; cdr3_aa: CASSSYGSVAFF
v_call: TRBV14; j_call: TRBJ1-2; cdr3_aa: CASSPNQQGGYGYTF
v_call: TRBV4-2; j_call: TRBJ1-3; cdr3_aa: CASSDRAEISGNTIYF
v_call: TRBV21-1; j_call: TRBJ1-1; cdr3_aa: CASSSGFTHSERNTEAFF
v_call: TRBV6-1; j_call: TRBJ1-4; cdr3_aa: CASSEASATNEKLFF
v_call: TRBV5-1; j_call: TRBJ2-1; cdr3_aa: CASSLRQGNEQFF
v_call: TRBV27; j_call: TRBJ1-6; cdr3_aa: CASSLGSTPLHF
v_call: TRBV19; j_call: TRBJ2-5; cdr3_aa: CASSITGGTETQYF
v_call: TRBV5-1; j_call: TRBJ1-5; cdr3_aa: CASSLWSPETGYSNQPQHF